This T cell receptor beta chain was identified in a study of blood T cells in healthy people across ages. Total RNA amounts of at least 6 micrograms were extracted per sample. Comment on this clonotype: Its antigen is unidentified.

Then a second PCR, running about 6 to 11 cycles, was carried out with a sample-barcoded 5' primer and a J-beta primer mix. Each cDNA molecule was tagged by a template-switch adaptor that had 12 random nucleotides. MiXCR, applied by TCRdb to the 5' RACE reads, yields one record per CDR3 protein. The sample shows over a million distinct CDR3 sequences, almost 25% of them seen only once. Whole-study results and caveats: TCR beta diversity per million T cells fell roughly linearly with age. The long-lived group displayed more naive CD4+ cells, plus higher diversity, than the aged donors did.

This CDR3 contains 13 residues. Germline V gene data show CDR1 as SGHTA and CDR2 as FQGNSA. The sample was also reused in another study, on T cells of mothers and their children.

The chain is built from TRBV7-2 and TRBJ2-5, with D possibly being TRBD2 (5 bases). The DNA end is a closer match to TRBJ2-1, so the J assignment may be wrong. The sequencing input was blood. This receptor was taken from a girl under 10 years old in good health. The CDR3 reads CASSYKAGREQFF. CDR3 nucleotide sequence: TGTGCCAGCAGCTACAAGGCGGGCCGCGAGCAGTTCTTC.